This record covers a single TCR beta chain. Antigen specificity is unknown. The PCR was carried out with 60 Vbeta primers and 13 Jbeta primers. Generated by immunoSEQ multiplex PCR, the TCRdb table keeps only in-frame clones and is missing some. The listing records about 96,000 clones. Looked up from germline, CDR1 is SGHTA and CDR2 is FQGNSA. V lost 5 bases to trimming and J lost 0 bases, with 11 bases between them. This CDR3 contains 15 residues. The source of the sample is a study of cytomegalovirus exposure and HLA in healthy donors. Overall study context: A prior analysis found about 110 million unique TCR beta sequences from around 190 million T cells.

General study results and limits: V- and J-gene trimming in TCR beta was tied to a missense DCLRE1C variant by an analysis performed later.

What was sequenced was PBMCs. The TCR comes from a woman aged 30 to 39 in good health and CMV-seronegative. The chain has TRBV7-2 and TRBJ1-3, with no clear D. The CDR3 loop reads CASSLMKSSGNTIYF. CDR3 in DNA: TGTGCCAGCAGCCTAATGAAGAGCTCTGGAAACACCATATATTTT. Combining the CDR3 with reference TRBV7-2 and TRBJ1-3 gives the whole variable domain GAGVSQSPSNKVTEKGKDVELRCDPISGHTALYWYRQSLGQGLEFLIYFQGNSAPDKSGLPSDRFSAERTGGSVSTLTIQRTQQEDSAVYLCASSLMKSSGNTIYFGEGSWLTVV.